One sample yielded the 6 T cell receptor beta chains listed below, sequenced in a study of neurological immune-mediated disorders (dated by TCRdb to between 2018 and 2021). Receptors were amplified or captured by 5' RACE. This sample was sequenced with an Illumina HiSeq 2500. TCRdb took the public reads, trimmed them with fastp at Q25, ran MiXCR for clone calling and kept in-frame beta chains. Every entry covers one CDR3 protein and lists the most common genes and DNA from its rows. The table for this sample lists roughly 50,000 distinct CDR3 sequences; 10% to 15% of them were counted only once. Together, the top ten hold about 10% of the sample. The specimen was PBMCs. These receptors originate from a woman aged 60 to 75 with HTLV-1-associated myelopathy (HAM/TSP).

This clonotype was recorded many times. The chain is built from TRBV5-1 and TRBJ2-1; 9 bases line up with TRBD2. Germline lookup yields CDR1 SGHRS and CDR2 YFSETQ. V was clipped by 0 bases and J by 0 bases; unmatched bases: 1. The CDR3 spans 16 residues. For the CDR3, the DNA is TGCGCCAGCAGCTTGGATAGCGGGGGCTCCTACAATGAGCAGTTCTTC. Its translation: CASSLDSGGSYNEQFF.

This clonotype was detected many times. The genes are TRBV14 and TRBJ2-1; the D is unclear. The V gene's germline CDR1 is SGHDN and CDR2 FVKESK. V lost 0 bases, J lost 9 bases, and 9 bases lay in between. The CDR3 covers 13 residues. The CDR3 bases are TGTGCCAGCAGCCAAGAAAGATCCCTTGAGCAGTTCTTC. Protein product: CASSQERSLEQFF.

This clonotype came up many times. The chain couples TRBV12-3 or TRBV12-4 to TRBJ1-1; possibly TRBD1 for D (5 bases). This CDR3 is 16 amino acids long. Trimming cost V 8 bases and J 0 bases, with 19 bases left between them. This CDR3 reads CASLWGGSVMNTEAFF. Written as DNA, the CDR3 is TGTGCCAGCTTGTGGGGCGGGAGCGTAATGAACACTGAAGCTTTCTTT.

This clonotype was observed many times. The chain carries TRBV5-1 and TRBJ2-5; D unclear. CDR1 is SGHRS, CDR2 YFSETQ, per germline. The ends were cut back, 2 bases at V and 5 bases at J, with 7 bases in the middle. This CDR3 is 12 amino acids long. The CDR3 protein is CASSLETETQYF. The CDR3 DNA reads TGCGCCAGCAGCTTAGAAACCGAGACCCAGTACTTC.

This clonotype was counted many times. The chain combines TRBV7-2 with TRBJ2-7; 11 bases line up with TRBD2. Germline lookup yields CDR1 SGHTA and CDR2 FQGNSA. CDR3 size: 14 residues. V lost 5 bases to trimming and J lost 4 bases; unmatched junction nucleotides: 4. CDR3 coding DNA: TGTGCCAGCAGCACCACTAGCGGGAGTTACGAGCAGTACTTC. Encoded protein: CASSTTSGSYEQYF.

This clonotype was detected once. In nucleotides, the CDR3 is TGTGCCAGTAGTATAGAACCGACAGGGAAAAACATTCAGTACTTC. Amino acid sequence: CASSIEPTGKNIQYF. J is TRBJ2-4 and V is TRBV19, with 7 bases identical to TRBD1. Germline loops: CDR1 LNHDA, CDR2 SQIVND (reference sequence). The CDR3 runs 15 residues. With V trimmed by 0 bases and J by 4 bases, 3 bases remained unmatched.